This T cell receptor (beta chain) was sequenced during a study of CD8 T cells in Susac syndrome. It was healthy donors who served as the controls, matched for age and sex. In regard to this clonotype: What it binds is not known.

With random hexamers, reverse transcription was performed on about 0.5 to 1 ug of RNA. TCRdb analysed the immunoSEQ multiplex PCR reads with MiXCR anew, one entry per CDR3 protein. The sample lists 110,000 or so distinct CDR3 sequences, around 95% occurring once. Broader study findings: Individuals included in the TCR sequencing and HLA analysis were acknowledged by the study to be relatively few in number.

Germline-derived CDR1 and CDR2 are SGHVS and FQNEAQ. The CDR3 has 14 amino acids. V lost 5 bases and J 7 bases, leaving 12 bases between the germline ends. This rearrangement joins TRBV7-8 to TRBJ1-6; unclear D gene. Sequencing was performed on CD4+ T cells from PBMCs. The source is a human donor in good health. The CDR3, as DNA: TGTGCCAGCAGCGCGGAGGGTAGGAATTCACCCCTCCACTTT. It codes for CASSAEGRNSPLHF.